The 9 T cell receptor beta chains below all came from one sample that was sequenced in a study of radiation and T cells in renal cell carcinoma. Measured with immunoSEQ multiplex PCR; TCRdb has only the in-frame clones, and not every one. The table includes 150,000 or so clones, about 88% detected once. Time point denoted: baseline pretreatment blood. Sample treatment: 15 Gy SBRT to primary tumor, nephrectomy 4 weeks later. The source was blood, collected from a patient whose treatment included radiotherapy and nephrectomy. These receptors all stem from a woman aged 70-85 years with renal cell carcinoma.

The rearrangement joins TRBV6-5 to TRBJ1-2; D perhaps matches TRBD1 (5 bases). CDR1 and CDR2 (germline): MNHEY, SVGAGI. With 11 bases removed from V and 3 bases from J, the gap between germline ends came to 19 bases. CDR3 length equals 14 residues. The CDR3 nucleotides are TGTGCCTCCCTAGGGCAGGGAGAGTACTATGGCTACACCTTC. Amino acids: CASLGQGEYYGYTF.

The chain recombines TRBV14 with TRBJ2-3; 9 bases align to TRBD1. The CDR3 is made up of 15 amino acids. The germline V gene has CDR1 SGHDN and CDR2 FVKESK. Trimming cost V 5 bases and J 0 bases; bases outside gene matches: 3. In DNA, the CDR3 is TGTGCCAGCAGCAGGACAGGGGACAGCACAGATACGCAGTATTTT. It yields the protein CASSRTGDSTDTQYF.

The V and J genes are TRBV6-6 and TRBJ2-2; 9 bases are a match to TRBD1. J was trimmed by 2 bases and V by 6 bases; bases with no gene match: 1. This CDR3 has 14 residues. CDR1 and CDR2 (germline): MNHNY, SVGAGI (reference sequence). The CDR3 DNA reads TGTGCCAGCAGGGACAGGGGAAACACCGGGGAGCTGTTTTTT. As protein: CASRDRGNTGELFF.

V gene TRBV19 combines with J gene TRBJ1-3, with no clear D. Trimming took off 3 bases at V and 0 bases at J, with 6 bases between the two ends. The CDR3 is 14 amino acids. Germline CDR1 is LNHDA and CDR2 is SQIVND (reference sequence). CDR3 in amino acids: CASSISNSGNTIYF. The CDR3 DNA is TGTGCCAGTAGTATCTCCAACTCTGGAAACACCATATATTTT.

The rearrangement joins TRBV18 to TRBJ1-4; 10 nucleotides agree with TRBD1. The germline V gene has CDR1 KGHSH and CDR2 LQKENI. The CDR3 length is 15 residues. V shed 3 bases and J 7 bases; nucleotides not matched to a gene: 5. This CDR3 is CASSPSTGGGEKLFF. CDR3 DNA: TGTGCCAGCTCACCCTCGACAGGGGGCGGTGAAAAACTGTTTTTT.

This clone has more than one count but fewer than ten. The chain uses TRBV28 and TRBJ2-5; 8 bases fit TRBD2. The germline V gene encodes CDR1 MDHEN and CDR2 SYDVKM. V dropped 2 bases and J dropped 1; count of bases not matched to a gene: 6. The CDR3 is 16 amino acids. The CDR3 DNA follows: TGTGCCAGCAGTTTAGGGCGGGGGGCCCGCCAAGAGACCCAGTACTTC. This encodes CASSLGRGARQETQYF.

A single count supports this clone. The chain is built from TRBV19 and TRBJ2-3; D is unresolved. Germline CDR1 reads LNHDA; CDR2 reads SQIVND (reference sequence). The ends were cut back, 2 bases at V and 0 bases at J, with 9 bases in the middle. The CDR3 is 15 residues long. The CDR3 spells CASSISPRSTDTQYF. Here the CDR3 DNA reads TGTGCCAGTAGTATAAGTCCCAGGAGCACAGATACGCAGTATTTT.

The V gene is TRBV5-6, the J gene TRBJ2-7; 7 positions agree with TRBD2. V lost 4 bases and J lost 4; bases outside the gene matches: 11. Germline V gene lookup returns CDR1 SGHDT and CDR2 YYEEEE. The CDR3 length is 15 residues. CDR3 in amino acids: CASSPVGREGYEQYF. For the CDR3, the DNA is TGTGCCAGCAGCCCAGTCGGCAGGGAGGGATACGAGCAGTACTTC. The whole variable domain, filled in from reference TRBV5-6 and TRBJ2-7, reads DAGVTQSPTHLIKTRGQQVTLRCSPKSGHDTVSWYQQALGQGPQFIFQYYEEEERQRGNFPDRFSGHQFPNYSSELNVNALLLGDSALYLCASSPVGREGYEQYFGPGTRLTVT.

In this sample, this clone turned up once. The V gene is TRBV5-4, the J gene TRBJ2-3; 8 bases are shared with TRBD2. The CDR3 consists of 14 residues. V lost 4 bases, J lost 8 bases, and 9 bases stayed unmatched. Germline lookup yields CDR1 SGHNT and CDR2 YYREEE (reference sequence). CDR3 bases: TGTGCCAGCAGCCGATACGGGGGGGCTGTTACGCAGTATTTT. Residues: CASSRYGGAVTQYF.